The clone carrying this T cell receptor (beta chain) was seen only a few times. The antigen is not known. Focal radiation and CTLA-4 blockade (ipilimumab) were tested in chemo-refractory metastatic non-small-cell lung cancer patients. This CDR3 has 15 residues. The J segment lost 3 bases and the V segment lost 4 bases, leaving 8 bases of the junction unmatched. Germline V lookup: CDR1 MNHEY, CDR2 SMNVEV (reference sequence). The data stem from a study of radiotherapy plus CTLA-4 blockade in lung cancer. Study summary: Objective response rate was around 20%; disease control rate, around 33%. General study results and limits: Expansion in blood of tumor-derived TCR clones was seen after radiotherapy plus ipilimumab. Reports identified early blood T cell clone dynamics, with interferon-beta, as the best response predictor.

Data came from immunoSEQ multiplex PCR; TCRdb stores just in-frame clones and leaves some out. The sample lists tens of thousands of clones; about 87% were seen once. This TCR was recovered from a human donor with non-small cell lung cancer who had stable disease on radiotherapy plus ipilimumab. The chain is built from TRBV27 and TRBJ1-2; 7 bases line up with TRBD1. The sample here was peripheral blood, taken from a patient treated with radiotherapy plus ipilimumab. CDR3 amino acids: CASSYRGNSYYGYTF. The CDR3 nucleotides read TGTGCCAGCAGTTACAGGGGCAATAGCTACTATGGCTACACCTTC.